The rows below give T cell receptor beta chains drawn from one sample of a study of CD4 and CD8 cells across lung adenocarcinoma regions. TCRdb re-derived calls from the PCR reads in MiXCR, one entry per CDR3 protein. This table holds roughly 13,000 distinct CDR3 sequences, around 40% found once. The source material was CD4+ T cells from the center of a lung tumor. These receptors originate from a male donor with lung adenocarcinoma. The CD4 and CD8 labels of this study may be unreliable. CDR3s include the opening cysteine and the closing phenylalanine or tryptophan. Fields, in order: J gene, D gene, V gene, CDR3 length, clone size, CDR3 protein, CDR3 DNA. The D gene is left open where the match is weak. Clone size, where shown, is once, few, many, or a class for clones that have expanded.

>TRBJ2-3|NA|TRBV11-3|14|NA
CASSSSGGWDTQYF
TGTGCCAGCAGCTCCAGCGGAGGGTGGGATACGCAGTATTTT
>TRBJ2-7|TRBD2|TRBV6-1|12|few
CATMRGRSEQYF
TGTGCCACAATGCGGGGGAGAAGCGAGCAGTACTTC
>TRBJ2-3|NA|TRBV6-5|15|NA
CARRLQSVIPGEQYF
TGTGCCCGCAGACTCCAGTCCGTAATTCCCGGGGAGCAGTATTTT
>TRBJ2-1|NA|TRBV10-1|18|few
CASSGPGRSDSSYNEQFF
TGCGCCAGCAGTGGGCCGGGACGGAGCGACTCCTCCTACAATGAGCAGTTCTTC
>TRBJ2-1|NA|TRBV12-3/TRBV12-4|13|NA
CASTIGNGGEQFF
TGTGCCAGCACAATCGGGAACGGGGGTGAGCAGTTCTTC
>TRBJ2-7|TRBD1|TRBV7-8|16|few
CASSRAAVTGGHEQYF
TGTGCCAGCAGCCGGGCCGCCGTGACAGGGGGCCACGAGCAGTACTTC
>TRBJ2-1|NA|TRBV7-2|11|many
CASSSLGTQFF
TGTGCCAGCAGCTCACTAGGGACGCAGTTCTTC
>TRBJ2-5|NA|TRBV6-5|12|NA
CASSYNQETQYF
TGTGCCAGCAGTTATAACCAAGAGACCCAGTACTTC
>TRBJ1-1|TRBD1|TRBV15|17|NA
CATSRGLTGGRHTEAFF
TGTGCCACCAGCAGAGGTCTGACAGGGGGGAGGCACACTGAAGCTTTCTTT
>TRBJ2-7|NA|TRBV6-1|13|many
CASRTGLAYEQYF
TGTGCCAGCAGAACGGGACTTGCCTACGAGCAGTACTTC
>TRBJ2-7|NA|TRBV6-5|15|NA
CASGYRAYQGYEQYF
TGTGCCAGCGGGTACAGGGCCTATCAAGGGTACGAGCAGTACTTC
>TRBJ2-7|NA|TRBV4-1|15|NA
CASSQERQDTDMQYF
TGCGCCAGCAGCCAAGAGCGACAGGACACAGACATGCAGTACTTC
>TRBJ2-3|NA|TRBV7-2|11|NA
CASSFTDTQYF
TGTGCCAGCAGCTTCACAGATACGCAGTATTTT
>TRBJ1-2|TRBD1|TRBV7-2|14|NA
CASSLVSGGTGYTF
TGTGCCAGCAGCTTAGTGTCAGGGGGCACAGGCTACACCTTC
>TRBJ2-3|NA|TRBV27|15|once
CAGGTGFRDQDTQYF
TGTGCCGGGGGGACGGGGTTCCGAGACCAAGATACGCAGTATTTT
>TRBJ2-2|TRBD2|TRBV6-5|17|many
CASMELAGADITGELFF
TGTGCCAGCATGGAATTAGCGGGAGCGGATATCACCGGGGAGCTGTTTTTT
>TRBJ2-5|TRBD1|TRBV9|13|NA
CASSAGTAETQSF
TGTGCCAGCAGCGCCGGGACAGCAGAGACCCAGTCCTTC